Sequencing of this TCR beta chain was carried out in a study of tumour-infiltrating T cells in Burkitt lymphoma (dated by TCRdb to about 2020). Looking at the study overall: TCR repertoire data were correlated with clinical outcome; productive clonality predicted overall and progression-free survival, independent of established prognosticators including age at diagnosis.

CDR1 and CDR2, per the germline V gene, are SGHRS and YFSETQ. Deletion took 3 bases off V and 1 base off J, with a span of 15 bases between the germline ends. The CDR3 numbers 16 residues from cysteine through phenylalanine. Of all the DNA, just the CDR3 is kept, 48 bases in frame from base 1. Libraries were built with the immunoSEQ multiplex PCR assay. Drawn from immuneACCESS, this table holds only the in-frame rearrangements with V and J called that TCRdb kept. Clones are partly lost; checked studies trace under half to an unresolved V gene and leave the rest unexplained. This sample is represented by thousands of clones; about 16% of them were singletons. The ten biggest clones cover over 11% of the sample. Details on this clone: Its cognate antigen has yet to be identified. There are no base qualities to consult, and no much larger clone falls within one base.

The clonotype comes from a human donor with diffuse large B-cell lymphoma. The sequence is built from TRBV5-1 and TRBJ2-3; the D gene is possibly TRBD1, with 6 bases matching. Sequenced material: tumor tissue. The CDR3 in this case is CASSSGQLTRTDTQYF. The nucleotides read TGCGCCAGCAGCTCAGGACAGCTCACCCGCACAGATACGCAGTATTTT.